Listed below are T cell receptor beta chains from one sample, sequenced in a study of tumor and adjacent non-tumor tissue in lung cancer. From the multiplex PCR reads, TCRdb called clonotypes with MiXCR, one entry per CDR3 protein. The sample lists fewer than 85,000 distinct CDR3 sequences, over 70% seen once, with about 12% in the top ten. The sequenced sample consisted of lung tumor tissue. These TCRs come from a woman between 50 and 59 years old with non-small cell lung cancer. Each CDR3 is given with its conserved first and last residue. Each record gives: clone size, J gene, V gene, D gene, CDR3 length, CDR3 protein, CDR3 DNA. D genes are given only for firm matches. Not every row has a clone size; where given, it reads once, few, many or a size class.

NA,TRBJ2-1,TRBV6-5,NA,13,CTSSPILGSEQFF,TGTACCAGCAGCCCCATCCTGGGGAGTGAGCAGTTCTTC
NA,TRBJ2-2,TRBV10-1,TRBD2,13,CAITSGNTGELFF,TGCGCAATCACTAGCGGGAACACCGGGGAGCTGTTTTTT
NA,TRBJ2-1,TRBV11-2,NA,13,CTSRSGLYNEQFF,TGTACTAGCAGATCGGGACTGTACAATGAGCAATTCTTC
many,TRBJ2-7,TRBV27,NA,12,CASSSFTNEQYF,TGTGCCAGCAGCTCCTTTACGAACGAGCAGTACTTC
NA,TRBJ2-1,TRBV12-3/TRBV12-4,NA,12,CASSLSRNEKFF,TGTGCCAGCAGTTTATCACGGAATGAGAAGTTCTTC
NA,TRBJ2-1,TRBV4-2,NA,16,CASSQGGNGHYNEQFF,TGTGCCAGCAGCCAAGGGGGTAACGGACACTACAATGAGCAATTCTTC
many,TRBJ2-7,TRBV20-1,TRBD2,17,CSASSPGGLAGYYEQYF,TGCAGTGCTAGCTCCCCGGGCGGACTAGCGGGATACTACGAGCAGTACTTC
once,TRBJ2-3,TRBV11-2,NA,16,CASSPVDYSLPYTQYF,TGTGCCAGCAGCCCGGTGGATTACTCGCTCCCATATACGCAGTATTTT
NA,TRBJ1-1,TRBV6-1,TRBD1,16,CASSEAPGTESAEAFF,TGTGCCAGTAGTGAGGCCCCCGGGACAGAGAGCGCTGAAGCTTTCTTT
NA,TRBJ2-5,TRBV11-2,NA,15,CAGSLEGTVRETQYF,TGTGCCGGCAGCTTAGAGGGTACCGTGAGAGAGACCCAGTACTTC
many,TRBJ2-6,TRBV12-3/TRBV12-4,NA,15,CASSFGSSGANVLTF,TGTGCCAGCAGTTTTGGCAGCTCTGGGGCCAACGTCCTGACTTTC
NA,TRBJ1-5,TRBV28,TRBD1,15,CASSLAGGGNQPQHF,TGTGCCAGTAGTTTGGCAGGGGGAGGCAATCAGCCCCAGCATTTT
NA,TRBJ1-2,TRBV6-1,NA,12,CASNPLQGDYTF,TGTGCCAGCAATCCCCTCCAGGGAGATTACACCTTC
many,TRBJ2-1,TRBV29-1,NA,15,CSVTREAVSYNEQFF,TGCAGCGTTACCAGGGAGGCGGTCTCCTACAATGAGCAGTTCTTC
NA,TRBJ2-6,TRBV5-6,NA,18,CASSLLSAGMGGANVLTF,TGTGCCAGCAGCTTGTTGTCGGCGGGAATGGGTGGGGCCAACGTTCTGACTTTC
NA,TRBJ2-6,TRBV4-2,NA,16,CASNQDTNSGANVLTF,TGTGCCAGCAACCAAGATACAAACTCTGGAGCCAACGTCCTGACTTTC
few,TRBJ2-1,TRBV11-2,TRBD1,16,CASSLGQFFSYNERFF,TGTGCCAGCAGCCTGGGACAGTTTTTCAGCTACAATGAGCGGTTCTTC
NA,TRBJ2-2,TRBV11-3,NA,14,CASSLVGGPGELLF,TGTGCCAGCAGCCTAGTGGGGGGCCCCGGGGAGCTGCTTTTT
NA,TRBJ1-5,TRBV11-2,NA,15,CASSFDGLSNQPHHF,TGTGCTAGCAGTTTTGATGGATTGAGCAATCAGCCCCATCATTTT
NA,TRBJ2-7,TRBV10-3,NA,13,CAIKGVPYSEQNF,TGTGCCATCAAGGGGGTACCCTACTCAGAGCAGAACTTC
NA,TRBJ1-1,TRBV29-1,TRBD1,13,CSAQGQGNTETFF,TGCAGCGCTCAGGGACAGGGAAACACTGAAACTTTCTTT
NA,TRBJ1-5,TRBV10-2,NA,14,CARSGVGAQQPQHF,TGCGCCAGAAGTGGGGTTGGTGCGCAGCAGCCCCAGCATTTT
NA,TRBJ2-7,TRBV20-1,TRBD2,16,CSARALPCGRTDEQYF,TGCAGTGCTAGAGCTTTACCGTGCGGGAGGACTGACGAGCAGTACTTC
NA,TRBJ2-7,TRBV4-1,NA,18,CASSQVSPATDSSYMQYF,TGCGCCAGCAGCCAAGTATCCCCAGCTACTGATAGCTCCTACATGCAGTACTTC
NA,TRBJ1-2,TRBV11-2,NA,16,CASSLGPPGTAYGYTF,TGTGCTAGTAGCTTAGGCCCCCCCGGGACGGCCTATGGCTACACCTTC
NA,TRBJ2-7,TRBV4-2,TRBD2,18,CASSQEGLVGEDRYEQYF,TGTGCCAGTAGCCAAGAAGGACTAGTCGGAGAAGACCGCTACGAGCAGTACTTC
NA,TRBJ1-5,TRBV4-2,NA,15,CASSQDLNNNQPQHF,TGTGCCAGCAGCCAGGACCTCAATAACAATCAGCCCCAGCATTTT
NA,TRBJ1-1,TRBV6-5,NA,13,CAISGQSDTEALF,TGTGCCATCAGTGGACAGTCCGACACTGAAGCTCTCTTT
NA,TRBJ2-3,TRBV6-6,NA,14,CANSPRESTDTKYF,TGTGCCAACAGCCCCAGGGAGAGCACAGATACGAAGTATTTT
NA,TRBJ2-7,TRBV6-5,NA,14,CTSSLYDNSYEQYF,TGTACCAGCAGTCTATATGACAACTCCTACGAGCAGTACTTC
NA,TRBJ1-2,TRBV28,NA,10,CASSRSSYTF,TGTGCCAGCAGCCGATCAAGTTACACCTTC
NA,TRBJ2-3,TRBV4-1,TRBD1,14,CASTQRTGADTQYF,TGCGCCAGCACCCAGCGGACAGGGGCAGATACACAGTATTTT
NA,TRBJ2-1,TRBV24-1,NA,13,CATRDKTNGEQFF,TGTGCCACCAGAGATAAAACTAACGGAGAGCAGTTCTTC
NA,TRBJ2-1,TRBV11-1,NA,15,CASSTTPSTGDEQLF,TGTGCCAGCAGCACGACTCCTTCGACGGGCGACGAGCAGCTCTTC
NA,TRBJ2-2,TRBV5-1,NA,14,CVSSFGAVTGELFF,TGCGTCAGCAGCTTCGGGGCGGTCACCGGGGAGCTGTTTTTT
NA,TRBJ2-1,TRBV20-1,TRBD2,16,CNARDNRASGYNEQFF,TGCAATGCTAGAGATAATAGGGCTAGCGGATACAATGAGCAGTTCTTC
NA,TRBJ2-5,TRBV11-2,NA,13,CASSSTRDETQYF,TGTGCCAGCAGCTCTACACGGGATGAGACCCAGTACTTC
NA,TRBJ2-1,TRBV24-1,TRBD1,17,CATAPESYGQVYNEQFF,TGTGCCACCGCTCCTGAATCGTACGGACAGGTCTACAATGAGCAGTTCTTC
NA,TRBJ1-1,TRBV12-3/TRBV12-4,NA,13,CASTVQGDPVAFF,TGTGCCAGCACAGTCCAGGGTGATCCTGTAGCTTTCTTT
NA,TRBJ2-1,TRBV11-2,TRBD2,14,CASSLDGGTSRQFF,TGTGCCAGCAGCTTAGACGGGGGGACTAGTAGGCAGTTCTTC
NA,TRBJ2-3,TRBV7-9,NA,17,CATTPGRSFGVGDTQYF,TGTGCCACCACCCCCGGCCGCAGCTTTGGGGTTGGAGATACGCAGTATTTT
few,TRBJ2-5,TRBV10-3,TRBD2,14,CTISIAGSQEAQYF,TGTACCATCAGTATAGCGGGGTCCCAAGAGGCCCAGTACTTC